The T cell receptor (beta chain) described here comes from a study of blood T cells in healthy people across ages. This clonotype has only a few counts. What it binds is unknown. The germline V gene encodes CDR1 LNHDA and CDR2 SQIVND (reference sequence). The CDR3 runs 10 residues. V lost 10 bases, J lost 8 bases, and 9 bases lay in between. Through a sample-barcoded 5' primer and a J-beta primer mix, a second PCR was run for roughly 6 to 11 cycles. TCRdb passed the 5' RACE reads through MiXCR, listing each CDR3 protein once. The table lists about 1.5 million distinct CDR3 sequences, approximately 43% of them singletons, with less than 5% in the top ten. Study-level results: A roughly linear age-dependent decrease characterized TCR beta diversity per million T cells. Donor CMV status, an unknown factor, possibly confounded changes in expanded clonotypes.

V and J are TRBV19 and TRBJ2-1, with D uncertain. This receptor was identified in a woman under 30 in good health. Sequenced sample: blood. The CDR3 region is CATRTDEQFF. The CDR3 DNA sequence: TGTGCCACCAGAACGGATGAGCAGTTCTTC. Filled out from reference TRBV19 and TRBJ2-1, the complete variable domain reads DGGITQSPKYLFRKEGQNVTLSCEQNLNHDAMYWYRQDPGQGLRLIYYSQIVNDFQKGDIAEGYSVSREKKESFPLTVTSAQKNPTAFYLCATRTDEQFFGPGTRLTVL.